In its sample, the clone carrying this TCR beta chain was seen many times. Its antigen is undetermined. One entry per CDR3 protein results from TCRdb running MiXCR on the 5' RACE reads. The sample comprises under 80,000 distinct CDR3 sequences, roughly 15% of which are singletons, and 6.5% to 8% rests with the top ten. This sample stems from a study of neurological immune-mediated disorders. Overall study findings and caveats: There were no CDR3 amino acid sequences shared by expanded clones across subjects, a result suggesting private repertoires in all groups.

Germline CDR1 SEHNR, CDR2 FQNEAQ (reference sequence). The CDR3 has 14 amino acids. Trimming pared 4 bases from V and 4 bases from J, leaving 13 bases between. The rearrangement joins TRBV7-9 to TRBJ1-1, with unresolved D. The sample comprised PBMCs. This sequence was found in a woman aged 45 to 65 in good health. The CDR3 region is CASSSLGRTTEAFF. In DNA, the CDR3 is TGTGCCAGCAGCTCGTTGGGGAGAACCACTGAAGCTTTCTTT.